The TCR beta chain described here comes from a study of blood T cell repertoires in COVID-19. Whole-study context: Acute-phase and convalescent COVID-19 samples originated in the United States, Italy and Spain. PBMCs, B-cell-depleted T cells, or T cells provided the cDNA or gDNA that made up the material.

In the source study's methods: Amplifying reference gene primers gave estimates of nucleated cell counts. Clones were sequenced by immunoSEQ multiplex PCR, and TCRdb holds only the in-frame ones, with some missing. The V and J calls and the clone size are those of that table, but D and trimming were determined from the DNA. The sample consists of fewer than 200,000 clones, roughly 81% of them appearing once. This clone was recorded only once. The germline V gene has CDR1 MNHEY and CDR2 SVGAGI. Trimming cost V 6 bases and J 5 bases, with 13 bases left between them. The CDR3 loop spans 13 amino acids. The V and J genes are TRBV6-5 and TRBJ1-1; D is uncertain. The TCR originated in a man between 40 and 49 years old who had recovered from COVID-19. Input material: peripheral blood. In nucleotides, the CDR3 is TGTGCCAGCAGACAAGGTGGGAGGACTGAAGCTTTCTTT. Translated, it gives CASRQGGRTEAFF.